The 19 T cell receptor beta chains reported below all come from one sample, sequenced in a study of T cell responses to AZD1222 COVID-19 vaccine. Profiled with immunoSEQ multiplex PCR; TCRdb holds only in-frame clones, not every one. The profile shows approximately 85,000 clones, approximately 87% of them singletons. This sample comprised peripheral blood, obtained on day 0 of AZD1222 vaccination. The receptors derive from an adult in good health.

This chain uses TRBV5-1 with TRBJ1-6; TRBD1 might be the D (5 bases). Trimming removed 0 bases at V and 7 bases at J, with 8 bases between. The CDR3 spans 14 residues. From germline, CDR1 is SGHRS and CDR2 YFSETQ. The CDR3 coding sequence is TGCGCCAGCAGCTTGGAGGGGTGGAATTCACCCCTCCACTTT. This gives the protein CASSLEGWNSPLHF.

The chain is built from TRBV28 and TRBJ2-2; D is perhaps TRBD1 (6 bases). Germline CDR1 is MDHEN and CDR2 is SYDVKM. The CDR3 covers 15 residues. Trimming pared 3 bases from V and 1 base from J, leaving 9 bases between. The DNA for the CDR3 is TGTGCCAGCAGTTTGTTGGGACAGAACACCGGGGAGCTGTTTTTT. This gives the protein CASSLLGQNTGELFF. Together with reference TRBV28 and TRBJ2-2, the CDR3 gives the full variable domain: DVKVTQSSRYLVKRTGEKVFLECVQDMDHENMFWYRQDPGLGLRLIYFSYDVKMKEKGDIPEGYSVSREKKERFSLILESASTNQTSMYLCASSLLGQNTGELFFGEGSRLTVL.

The chain has TRBV20-1 and TRBJ2-2; D is unresolved. Per germline, CDR1 DFQATT and CDR2 SNEGSKA (reference sequence). This CDR3 has 11 amino acids. V was trimmed by 7 bases and J by 2 bases, leaving 5 bases between them. The CDR3 DNA is TGCAGTGTCCCAAACACCGGGGAGCTGTTTTTT. Amino acid sequence: CSVPNTGELFF.

This chain uses TRBV24-1 with TRBJ2-1, with 7 bases fitting TRBD2. The CDR3 totals 15 residues. The junction had 8 bases not matched to a gene; V was cut back by 4 bases and J by 6 bases. The germline V gene has CDR1 KGHDR and CDR2 SFDVKD. The CDR3 reads CATSDIQGGINEQFF. The CDR3 DNA reads as TGTGCCACCAGTGACATTCAGGGAGGGATCAATGAGCAGTTCTTC.

This rearrangement joins TRBV2 to TRBJ2-1; TRBD1 matches 8 bases. Germline V gene lookup returns CDR1 SNHLY and CDR2 FYNNEI. The CDR3 runs 13 residues. J lost 8 bases, V lost 5 bases, and 5 bases had no gene match. CDR3 residues: CASSRDRGDEQFF. The CDR3, as DNA: TGTGCCAGCAGTCGCGACAGGGGTGATGAGCAGTTCTTC.

This sequence joins TRBV5-1 and TRBJ1-2, with D hard to call. Germline CDR1 is SGHRS and CDR2 is YFSETQ. There are 14 residues in the CDR3. V was clipped by 4 bases and J by 4 bases, with 14 bases between them. The CDR3 DNA reads as TGCGCCAGCAGCCAGAACACGGGAGGCTATGGCTACACCTTC. Translating gives CASSQNTGGYGYTF.

The V gene is TRBV28, the J gene TRBJ1-3, with D possibly matching TRBD1 (5 bases). CDR1 and CDR2 (germline): MDHEN, SYDVKM. Trimming left V 1 base short and J 4 bases short, with 8 bases between. This CDR3 has 14 residues. The CDR3 DNA reads TGTGCCAGCAGTTTATTGCAGGGCGGAAACACCATATATTTT. This codes for CASSLLQGGNTIYF.

The gene calls are TRBV19 and TRBJ2-4; 7 bases agree with TRBD1. Germline values: CDR1 LNHDA, CDR2 SQIVND (reference sequence). The CDR3 covers 16 residues. With 1 base clipped from V and 2 bases from J, the junction kept 5 bases outside the gene matches. The CDR3 region is CASSIVSTGTKNIQYF. In DNA, the CDR3 is TGTGCCAGTAGTATAGTTTCGACAGGGACCAAAAACATTCAGTACTTC.

The chain has TRBV5-6 and TRBJ2-4; 7 bases map to TRBD1. This CDR3 is built from 14 residues. V gave up 7 bases and J gave up 4 bases; unmatched junction bases: 8. CDR1 is SGHDT and CDR2 is YYEEEE in the germline V gene. The CDR3 is CASLARDRKNIQYF. The CDR3, as DNA: TGTGCCAGCCTCGCCCGGGACAGAAAAAACATTCAGTACTTC.

The chain links TRBV7-2 to TRBJ2-3; D remains ambiguous. CDR1 is SGHTA, CDR2 FQGNSA, per germline. The CDR3 consists of 15 residues. V was trimmed by 2 bases and J by 0 bases, leaving 9 bases between them. The chain's CDR3 is CASSLWSSSTDTQYF. CDR3 coding DNA: TGTGCCAGCAGCTTATGGAGCTCTAGCACAGATACGCAGTATTTT.

This clone appeared a single time. The chain recombines TRBV19 with TRBJ2-4; 9 nucleotides align to TRBD1. The V and J ends lost 9 bases and 8 bases, in that order; junction bases with no gene match: 8. The CDR3 is 13 residues long. The germline CDR1 and CDR2 sequences are LNHDA and SQIVND (reference sequence). The CDR3 region has the DNA TGTGCCAGCAGACCGGGACAGGGACACATTCAGTACTTC. This gives the protein CASRPGQGHIQYF.

V usage is TRBV19 and J usage is TRBJ1-1; D unresolved. The V gene's germline CDR1 is LNHDA and CDR2 SQIVND (reference sequence). This CDR3 is 13 amino acids long. V was shortened by 7 bases and J by 5 bases, with 14 bases between the two germline ends. The CDR3 spells CASNMGRWTEAFF. The CDR3 region has the DNA TGTGCCAGTAATATGGGCAGGTGGACTGAAGCTTTCTTT.

The chain employs TRBV29-1 and TRBJ1-3; 9 nucleotides align to TRBD1. This CDR3 is 13 amino acids long. V lost 6 bases to trimming and J lost 4 bases; unmatched junction nucleotides: 4. CDR1 is SQVTM and CDR2 is ANQGSEA in the germline V gene. CDR3 DNA: TGCAGCGTCGACAGGGGGGACGGAAACACCATATATTTT. It specifies CSVDRGDGNTIYF.

This sequence joins TRBV4-1 and TRBJ2-7; 8 nucleotides match TRBD1. This CDR3 is built from 14 residues. V lost 0 bases to trimming and J lost 3 bases; unmatched junction nucleotides: 1. CDR1 MGHRA and CDR2 YSYEKL come from the germline V gene. The CDR3 sequence: CASSQDRGRYEQYF. The DNA for the CDR3 is TGCGCCAGCAGCCAAGACAGGGGGCGCTACGAGCAGTACTTC.

This rearrangement joins TRBV28 to TRBJ2-7; TRBD1 matches 9 bases. V lost 8 bases and J lost 5; bases outside the gene matches: 7. Germline CDR1 reads MDHEN; CDR2 reads SYDVKM. The CDR3 spans 13 residues. The CDR3 DNA reads TGTGCCAGCTCCGGGACAGGGACCCACGAGCAGTACTTC. Translating gives CASSGTGTHEQYF.

This chain links TRBV3-1 (or the pseudogene TRBV3-2) with TRBJ2-3; D is perhaps TRBD2 (5 bases). Trimming removed 1 base at V and 10 bases at J, with 12 bases between. Germline CDR1 reads LGHDT; CDR2 reads YNNKEL (reference sequence). This CDR3 spans 13 amino acids. CDR3 nucleotide sequence: TGTGCCAGCAGCCAAGGAGCGGTTAGCCCGCAGTATTTT. Encoded protein: CASSQGAVSPQYF.

V is TRBV3-1 (or the pseudogene TRBV3-2) and J is TRBJ2-5; D is possibly TRBD1 (5 bases). The CDR3 has 15 residues. Per germline, CDR1 LGHDT and CDR2 YNNKEL (reference sequence). V was pared by 1 base and J by 0 bases, with 9 bases between. For the CDR3, the DNA is TGTGCCAGCAGCCAAGGGTCAGGGAACCAAGAGACCCAGTACTTC. This translates into CASSQGSGNQETQYF.

This chain's CDR3 is CASSKDRGNEAFF. In DNA, the CDR3 is TGTGCCAGTAGTAAGGACAGGGGAAACGAAGCTTTCTTT. The genes are TRBV19 and TRBJ1-1; the match to TRBD1 covers 9 bases. The CDR3 runs 13 residues. V was clipped by 4 bases and J by 8 bases; unmatched bases: 5. CDR1 and CDR2 (germline): LNHDA, SQIVND (reference sequence).

This chain connects TRBV15 to TRBJ1-3, with D perhaps matching TRBD1 (5 bases). Germline values: CDR1 LNHNV, CDR2 YYDKDF (reference sequence). The CDR3 is made up of 16 amino acids. Trimming removed 0 bases from V and 0 bases from J, with 9 bases in between. The CDR3 coding sequence is TGTGCCACCAGCAGAGAAAGACAGTTCTCTGGAAACACCATATATTTT. Amino acid sequence: CATSRERQFSGNTIYF.